The clone carrying this T cell receptor (beta chain) was counted ten times or more. The antigen is unknown. The CDR3 runs 13 residues. V shed 6 bases, J shed 9 bases, and the junction held 7 bases outside the gene matches. The sample comes from a study of CD8+CD57+ T cells in acquired aplastic anemia. Study-level findings and limits: Patients and controls shared twenty-nine CD8+ CDR3 sequences.

Genomic DNA, serving as template, underwent TCR beta VDJ and CDR3 profiling. In TCRdb, the reads were re-called with MiXCR into one record per CDR3 protein. This table has about 160,000 distinct CDR3 sequences, around 45% appearing once. The sample comprised sorted CD4+, CD8+, or CD8+CD57+ T cells (not recorded which) from PBMCs. The chain combines TRBV12-3 or TRBV12-4 with TRBJ2-1; TRBD2 aligns across 8 bases. This TCR came from a human donor in good health. The CDR3 nucleotides are TGTGCCAGCAGAATACTCAGCGGGGGTGAGCAGTTCTTC. It encodes CASRILSGGEQFF.